The source of this T cell receptor beta chain is a study of CD8 T cells in ankylosing spondylitis. TCRdb re-analysed the 5' RACE reads in MiXCR, keeping a single row per CDR3 protein. Counted here are hundreds of thousands of distinct CDR3 sequences, approximately 22% occurring once; the ten biggest clones make up approximately 14%. Regarding the study as a whole: Significant enrichment of disease-linked clones was reportedly seen in matched ankylosing spondylitis synovial fluid.

In regard to this clonotype: Its specificity is unknown.

The clonotype was recovered from a male donor with ankylosing spondylitis or in good health (not recorded which). What was sequenced was blood, either unsorted or a sorted T cell fraction (not recorded which).

CDR3 in amino acids: CASSHGAGGYNEQFF. CDR3 in DNA: TGTGCCAGCAGTCACGGGGCGGGGGGATATAATGAGCAGTTCTTC. The chain links TRBV12-3 or TRBV12-4 to TRBJ2-1; 8 nucleotides match TRBD2. V was clipped by 5 bases and J by 7 bases; unmatched bases: 10. The CDR3 is 15 residues long.